These 11 T cell receptor beta chains were all obtained from the same sample, sequenced in a study of cytomegalovirus exposure and HLA in healthy donors. This PCR relied on a set of 60 Vbeta primers and 13 Jbeta primers. The data were produced by immunoSEQ multiplex PCR, yet TCRdb's version contains in-frame clones alone and is incomplete. The table includes 100,000 to 150,000 clones, 70% to 75% detected once. The specimen sequenced was PBMCs. The source is a male donor in good health and CMV-seronegative.

This rearrangement joins TRBV9 to TRBJ1-1; possibly TRBD1 for D (5 bases). The CDR3 sequence is 16 residues long. The V and J ends lost 0 bases and 4 bases respectively, with 16 bases between them. Germline V CDR1 and CDR2: SGDLS, YYNGEE. CDR3 nucleotides: TGTGCCAGCAGCGTAGCTACCGGGGGTTTCGGCACTGAAGCTTTCTTT. It specifies CASSVATGGFGTEAFF.

This clone was observed a handful of times. The chain joins TRBV27 to TRBJ1-5, with unresolved D. There are 13 residues in the CDR3. The germline CDR1 and CDR2 sequences are MNHEY and SMNVEV (reference sequence). V lost 6 bases and J 4 bases, leaving 10 bases between the germline ends. The CDR3 spells CASRRTENQPQHF. CDR3 sequence (DNA): TGTGCCAGCAGACGGACTGAAAATCAGCCCCAGCATTTT.

This chain joins TRBV10-3 and TRBJ2-3, with TRBD2 identical over 8 bases. This CDR3 has 15 residues. V lost 2 bases to trimming and J lost 2 bases; unmatched junction nucleotides: 3. Germline V lookup: CDR1 ENHRY, CDR2 SYGVKD. DNA for the CDR3: TGTGCCATCAGTGAGCTGCGGGGGGTCACAGATACGCAGTATTTT. Translated: CAISELRGVTDTQYF.

This clone has just one count. The genes are TRBV25-1 and TRBJ2-7; maybe TRBD1 (6 bases). Germline V CDR1 and CDR2: MGHDK, SYGVNS. This CDR3 is built from 16 residues. The V and J ends lost 4 bases and 8 bases respectively, with 24 bases between them. CDR3 coding DNA: TGTGCCAGCAGTGGCCTCCTGGGGGCCTTAGGTATGCAGCAGTACTTC. It codes for CASSGLLGALGMQQYF.

The genes are TRBV20-1 and TRBJ1-1; no clear D. Between the trimmed V and J ends, which lost 6 bases and 1 base, there was a span of 6 bases. The CDR3 is 11 residues long. From germline, CDR1 is DFQATT and CDR2 SNEGSKA (reference sequence). CDR3 residues: CSAPQNTEAFF. The CDR3 region has the DNA TGCAGTGCCCCCCAGAACACTGAAGCTTTCTTT.

This clone came up once. This chain joins TRBV7-9 and TRBJ2-5; 8 nucleotides line up with TRBD2. The DNA end favors TRBJ2-7, so the J call may be wrong. This CDR3 has 14 amino acids. Germline CDR1 is SEHNR and CDR2 is FQNEAQ (reference sequence). As DNA, the CDR3 is TGTGCCAGCAGCCCGGGACTAGTTTCATACGAGCAGTACTTC. This sequence encodes CASSPGLVSYEQYF.

This chain joins TRBV28 and TRBJ2-7; TRBD1 aligns across 8 bases. In germline, CDR1 is MDHEN, CDR2 SYDVKM. With V trimmed by 6 bases and J by 2 bases, 3 bases remained unmatched. This CDR3 is 13 amino acids long. CDR3 in DNA: TGTGCCAGCAGAAACAGGGGGACCTACGAGCAGTACTTC. Its translation: CASRNRGTYEQYF. Variable domain in full (rest from reference TRBV28 and TRBJ2-7): DVKVTQSSRYLVKRTGEKVFLECVQDMDHENMFWYRQDPGLGLRLIYFSYDVKMKEKGDIPEGYSVSREKKERFSLILESASTNQTSMYLCASRNRGTYEQYFGPGTRLTVT.

The CDR3 coding sequence is TGTGCCAGCAGCTTAGCGTACGCGGAGACCCAGTACTTC. Protein sequence: CASSLAYAETQYF. The V and J genes are TRBV7-2 and TRBJ2-5; D remains unclear. Trimming stripped 0 bases from V and 5 bases from J, with 7 bases between. The CDR3 spans 13 residues. Germline CDR1 is SGHTA and CDR2 is FQGNSA.

This chain uses TRBV7-6 with TRBJ2-5, with 10 bases identical to TRBD2. The CDR3 runs 16 residues. CDR1 and CDR2 (germline): SGHVS, FNYEAQ. With V trimmed by 1 base and J by 5 bases, 7 bases remained unmatched. The CDR3 protein is CASSLERAGGRETQYF. In DNA form, the CDR3 reads TGTGCCAGCAGCTTAGAACGAGCGGGGGGGCGGGAGACCCAGTACTTC.

The chain recombines TRBV10-3 with TRBJ2-1; 7 bases align to TRBD2. Trimming at V came to 3 bases and at J to 1 base, leaving 6 bases not matched to a gene. This CDR3 comprises 16 residues. The germline V gene encodes CDR1 ENHRY and CDR2 SYGVKD. The CDR3 nucleotides read TGTGCCATCAGTGACCGGGCGGGAGAATCCTACAATGAGCAGTTCTTC. Its protein is CAISDRAGESYNEQFF.

The rearrangement joins TRBV11-2 to TRBJ2-2, with 11 bases aligning to TRBD2. The germline gives CDR1 SGHAT, CDR2 FQNNGV. The CDR3 consists of 14 residues. V lost 2 bases to trimming and J lost 8 bases; unmatched junction nucleotides: 1. The CDR3, as DNA: TGTGCCAGCAGCTTAACTAGCGGGAGAGGGGAGCTGTTTTTT. Translating gives CASSLTSGRGELFF.